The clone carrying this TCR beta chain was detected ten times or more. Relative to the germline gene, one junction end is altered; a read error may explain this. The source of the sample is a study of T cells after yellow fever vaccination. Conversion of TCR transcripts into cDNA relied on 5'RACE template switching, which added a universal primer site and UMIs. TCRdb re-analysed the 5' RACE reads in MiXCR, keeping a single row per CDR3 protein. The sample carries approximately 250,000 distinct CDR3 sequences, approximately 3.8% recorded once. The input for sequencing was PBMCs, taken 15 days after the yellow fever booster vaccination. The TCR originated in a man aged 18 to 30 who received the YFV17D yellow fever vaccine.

The CDR3 nucleotides read TGTGCCAGCAGCTTGGGCGGTGCCACAGATACGCAGTATTTT. Protein sequence: CASSLGGATDTQYF. J is TRBJ2-3 and V is TRBV5-1; D gene unclear. The CDR3 totals 14 residues. Germline CDR1 reads SGHRS; CDR2 reads YFSETQ.